These 26 T cell receptor beta chains were all obtained from the same sample, sequenced in a study of blood T cells in healthy people across ages (dated by TCRdb to about 2015). Libraries were constructed by 5' RACE. The instrument was an Illumina HiSeq 2500. A second PCR of roughly 7 to 12 cycles was performed with a sample-barcoded 5' primer and a J-beta primer mix. TCRdb reran the public reads through fastp at Q25 and MiXCR, keeping productive beta chains. One record per CDR3 amino acid sequence lists the most common genes and DNA. Across this sample there are about 1.6 million distinct CDR3 sequences, with roughly 32% seen only once. About 11% of the sample is in the top ten clones. Sequenced input: blood. The receptors here all came from a woman aged 25 to 39 in good health.

The chain carries TRBV28 and TRBJ2-7; D is unclear. From germline, CDR1 is MDHEN and CDR2 SYDVKM. Trimming left V 3 bases short and J 4 bases short, with 10 bases between. The CDR3 runs 13 residues. The CDR3 DNA is TGTGCCAGCAGTTTCGCGGCTGGGTACGAGCAGTACTTC. Amino acids: CASSFAAGYEQYF.

This chain's CDR3 is CASSEPSGRVEQYF. CDR3 nucleotides: TGTGCCAGCAGTGAGCCTAGCGGCCGCGTAGAGCAGTACTTC. J is TRBJ2-7 and V is TRBV2, with TRBD2 matching 7 bases. J was trimmed by 7 bases and V by 3 bases; bases with no gene match: 9. Germline V gene data show CDR1 as SNHLY and CDR2 as FYNNEI. CDR3 length: 14 amino acids.

This clonotype was counted many times. This chain connects TRBV7-9 to TRBJ2-7, with D unclear. The CDR3 extends over 13 amino acids. Looked up from germline, CDR1 is SEHNR and CDR2 is FQNEAQ (reference sequence). V dropped 4 bases and J dropped 1 base, with 8 bases sitting between them. Written as DNA, the CDR3 is TGTGCCAGCAGCTCCAGGTTATCCTACGAGCAGTACTTC. Translated, it gives CASSSRLSYEQYF.

The rearrangement joins TRBV4-1 to TRBJ1-4, with TRBD1 as a possible D gene (6 bases). CDR1 is MGHRA, CDR2 YSYEKL, per germline. V was trimmed by 4 bases and J by 0 bases, leaving 15 bases between them. The CDR3 sequence is 17 residues long. The CDR3 sequence: CASSPRGGPATNEKLFF. In DNA form, the CDR3 reads TGCGCCAGCAGCCCCAGAGGGGGACCTGCAACTAATGAAAAACTGTTTTTT.

As regards this clonotype: This may be a read error, as it is one base from a much larger clone. The chain has TRBV27 and TRBJ1-2; D possibly corresponds to TRBD1 (5 bases). The CDR3 is made up of 13 amino acids. The germline CDR1 and CDR2 sequences are MNHEY and SMNVEV (reference sequence). V dropped 6 bases and J dropped 1 base, with 9 bases sitting between them. CDR3 sequence reads: CASSSRVNYGYTF. Written as DNA, the CDR3 is TGTGCCAGCAGCTCCAGGGTTAACTATGGCTACACCTTC.

This clonotype was found many times. In DNA form, the CDR3 reads TGCGCCAGCAGCCATACAGGGGATTCCAACGAGCAGTACTTC. Translation gives CASSHTGDSNEQYF. V gene TRBV4-1 combines with J gene TRBJ2-7; 7 bases map to TRBD1. Trimming cost V 3 bases and J 5 bases; bases outside gene matches: 7. Per germline, CDR1 MGHRA and CDR2 YSYEKL. The CDR3 length is 14 residues.

The chain recombines TRBV2 with TRBJ1-3; D not certain. This CDR3 comprises 15 residues. Trimming removed 1 base from V and 4 bases from J, with 11 bases in between. Germline loops: CDR1 SNHLY, CDR2 FYNNEI. The CDR3 nucleotides read TGTGCCAGCAGTGAAGGGCAGTTCAAAGGAAACACCATATATTTT. As protein: CASSEGQFKGNTIYF. The variable domain in full, completed from reference TRBV2 and TRBJ1-3, reads EPEVTQTPSHQVTQMGQEVILRCVPISNHLYFYWYRQILGQKVEFLVSFYNNEISEKSEIFDDQFSVERPDGSNFTLKIRSTKLEDSAMYFCASSEGQFKGNTIYFGEGSWLTVV.

The chain uses TRBV7-8 and TRBJ2-1, with D possibly TRBD2 on 5 matching bases. The CDR3 is 16 residues long. V was cut by 5 bases and J by 2 bases, with 16 bases left in between. The germline CDR1 and CDR2 sequences are SGHVS and FQNEAQ. The CDR3 region has the DNA TGTGCCAGCAGCCCGCGAGGGCAACGGACCTACAATGAGCAGTTCTTC. Encoded protein: CASSPRGQRTYNEQFF.

This chain links TRBV5-1 with TRBJ2-5; TRBD1 aligns across 7 bases. The germline CDR1 and CDR2 sequences are SGHRS and YFSETQ. The length of the CDR3 is 14 residues. The junction had 8 bases not matched to a gene; V was cut back by 4 bases and J by 5 bases. DNA of the CDR3: TGCGCCAGCAGCCAGGACAGGCCGACGGAGACCCAGTACTTC. This translates into CASSQDRPTETQYF.

This clonotype was seen only a few times. J is TRBJ2-7 and V is TRBV27; possibly TRBD2 for D (6 bases). This CDR3 is 17 amino acids long. Germline V CDR1 and CDR2: MNHEY, SMNVEV (reference sequence). Trimming took off 4 bases at V and 3 bases at J, with 22 bases between the two ends. The CDR3 region has the DNA TGTGCCAGCAGTTCCGCCTCCGGGACGCTGGGACTCTACGAGCAGTACTTC. It is translated as CASSSASGTLGLYEQYF.

V is TRBV2 and J is TRBJ2-1; D uncertain. The CDR3 loop spans 11 amino acids. Germline loops: CDR1 SNHLY, CDR2 FYNNEI. V dropped 7 bases and J dropped 7 bases, with 8 bases sitting between them. The CDR3 nucleotides read TGTGCCAGCAAAGAGAGAAATGAGCAGTTCTTC. Its protein product is CASKERNEQFF.

This chain joins TRBV14 and TRBJ1-4, with 12 bases aligning to TRBD1. The CDR3 runs to 15 residues. After removal of 1 base from V and 10 bases from J, the junction contained 4 bases not matched to a gene. In germline, CDR1 is SGHDN, CDR2 FVKESK. The CDR3 reads CASSQGDRGRGKLFF. In nucleotides, the CDR3 is TGTGCCAGCAGCCAAGGGGACAGGGGGCGCGGAAAACTGTTTTTT.

V is TRBV9 and J is TRBJ2-1; 9 nucleotides match TRBD2. The germline CDR1 and CDR2 sequences are SGDLS and YYNGEE. The CDR3 consists of 15 residues. V was clipped by 0 bases and J by 8 bases; unmatched bases: 6. DNA for the CDR3: TGTGCCAGCAGCGTAGATGGCGGGAGGGGATATGAGCAGTTCTTC. Amino acids: CASSVDGGRGYEQFF.

Comments on this clonotype: This could be a read error, since a much larger clone is one nucleotide away. This chain uses TRBV6-2 or TRBV6-3 with TRBJ2-3; weak D call: TRBD1 (6 bases). Trimming pared 11 bases from V and 3 bases from J, leaving 18 bases between. Germline assignment: CDR1 MNHEY and CDR2 SVGEGT. CDR3 length equals 14 residues. This chain's CDR3 is CAGGSYRETDTQYF. CDR3 sequence (DNA): TGTGCCGGCGGATCCTACAGGGAGACAGATACGCAGTATTTT.

The J gene is TRBJ2-3, the V gene TRBV29-1; TRBD2 matches 7 bases. The CDR3 covers 14 residues. The junction had 6 bases not matched to a gene; V was cut back by 6 bases and J by 0 bases. Germline V gene sequence: CDR1 SQVTM, CDR2 ANQGSEA. Here the CDR3 reads CSVGAGFSTDTQYF. The DNA of the CDR3 is TGCAGCGTGGGAGCGGGGTTTAGCACAGATACGCAGTATTTT.

This clonotype was counted ten times or more. V is TRBV2 and J is TRBJ2-7; 9 bases agree with TRBD2. V lost 6 bases and J lost 3; bases outside the gene matches: 30. CDR3 length: 22 amino acids. Germline V CDR1 and CDR2: SNHLY, FYNNEI. The CDR3, as DNA: TGTGCCAGCAGCGATAGGTCGAGGAGTGATCCCTATCTAGCGGGACTCTTCTACGAGCAGTACTTC. Its protein product is CASSDRSRSDPYLAGLFYEQYF.

This clonotype appeared a few times. The chain has TRBV7-3 and TRBJ2-3; 7 bases fit TRBD2. The CDR3 extends over 18 amino acids. CDR1 SGHTA and CDR2 FQGTGA come from the germline V gene. The V and J ends lost 2 bases and 2 bases, in that order; junction bases with no gene match: 13. Here the CDR3 reads CASSLGRASGAHTDTQYF. The CDR3 nucleotides read TGTGCCAGCAGCTTAGGCAGGGCCAGCGGGGCCCACACAGATACGCAGTATTTT. Drawing the rest from reference TRBV7-3 and TRBJ2-3, the complete variable domain is GAGVSQTPSNKVTEKGKYVELRCDPISGHTALYWYRQSLGQGPEFLIYFQGTGAADDSGLPNDRFFAVRPEGSVSTLKIQRTERGDSAVYLCASSLGRASGAHTDTQYFGPGTRLTVL.

This clonotype was observed a handful of times. The rearrangement joins TRBV5-5 to TRBJ2-3, with D possibly matching TRBD1 (6 bases). The CDR3 is 15 amino acids. Per the germline V gene, CDR1 is SGHKS and CDR2 is YYEKEE (reference sequence). Trimming took 1 base from V and 5 from J, leaving 14 bases between them. CDR3 DNA sequence: TGTGCCAGCAGCTTGTTAACTTACAGGGAAGATACGCAGTATTTT. This encodes CASSLLTYREDTQYF.

The V and J genes are TRBV18 and TRBJ2-6, with D maybe TRBD1 (6 bases). Germline CDR1 is KGHSH and CDR2 is LQKENI. The CDR3 contains 14 residues. The V end lost 10 bases, the J end lost 2 bases, and 12 bases lay between the germline ends. CDR3 in amino acids: CATQGGTGANVLTF. The CDR3 DNA follows: TGTGCCACCCAAGGGGGTACTGGGGCCAACGTCCTGACTTTC.

The sample holds a few counts of this clonotype. The chain is built from TRBV2 and TRBJ2-5; D is uncertain. Trimming shortened V by 3 bases and J by 3 bases, and 8 bases separated the two germline ends. CDR1 SNHLY and CDR2 FYNNEI come from the germline V gene. CDR3 length: 13 amino acids. The CDR3 region is CASSEKAKETQYF. CDR3 sequence (DNA): TGTGCCAGCAGTGAGAAGGCAAAAGAGACCCAGTACTTC.

This sequence joins TRBV15 and TRBJ2-1; no clear D. There are 12 residues in the CDR3. Per germline, CDR1 LNHNV and CDR2 YYDKDF (reference sequence). The V and J ends lost 4 bases and 4 bases respectively, with 5 bases between them. For the CDR3, the DNA is TGTGCCACCAGCATCCGATACAATGAGCAGTTCTTC. It specifies CATSIRYNEQFF.

The V and J genes are TRBV9 and TRBJ2-5, with 9 bases matching TRBD2. The CDR3 has 17 residues. Germline CDR1 and CDR2: SGDLS and YYNGEE. Trimming cost V 4 bases and J 3 bases; bases outside gene matches: 13. The CDR3, as DNA: TGTGCCAGCAGCCCACAGGGAGCGGGGGGTGCTGAAGAGACCCAGTACTTC. Residues: CASSPQGAGGAEETQYF.

The chain employs TRBV12-3 or TRBV12-4 and TRBJ1-5, with D maybe TRBD1 (6 bases). The CDR3 is 16 residues long. Deletions cut 6 bases from V and 0 bases from J, with 15 bases between. For the CDR3, the DNA is TGTGCCAGCAGAAAGGACAGACAACTTAGCAATCAGCCCCAGCATTTT. This sequence encodes CASRKDRQLSNQPQHF.

A remark on this clonotype: Since the CDR3 does not end with the conserved phenylalanine or tryptophan, this likely comes from a read error. The rearrangement links TRBV12-3 or TRBV12-4 to TRBJ2-7; D is possibly TRBD2 (6 bases). The ends were cut back, 5 bases at V and 2 bases at J, with 22 bases in the middle. The CDR3 extends over 17 amino acids. CDR3 in DNA: TGTGCCAGCAGTCCCGCTCGGGCGGGGCCAAGTACCTACGAGCAGTACTGC. This codes for CASSPARAGPSTYEQYC.

Here the CDR3 reads CAISGGTDGYTF. Written as DNA, the CDR3 is TGTGCCATCAGTGGTGGCACCGATGGCTACACCTTC. The genes are TRBV10-3 and TRBJ1-2, with unresolved D. Per the germline V gene, CDR1 is ENHRY and CDR2 is SYGVKD. The V and J ends lost 4 bases and 6 bases respectively, with 9 bases between them. The CDR3 extends over 12 amino acids.

This clonotype was seen repeatedly, ten times or more. The V and J genes are TRBV29-1 and TRBJ2-7, with TRBD1 identical over 8 bases. CDR1 and CDR2 from the germline V gene are SQVTM and ANQGSEA. The J segment lost 1 base and the V segment lost 5 bases, leaving 4 bases of the junction unmatched. The CDR3 sequence is 13 residues long. The CDR3 is CSVLDRGSYEQYF. The CDR3 nucleotides read TGCAGCGTTCTAGACAGGGGATCCTACGAGCAGTACTTC.